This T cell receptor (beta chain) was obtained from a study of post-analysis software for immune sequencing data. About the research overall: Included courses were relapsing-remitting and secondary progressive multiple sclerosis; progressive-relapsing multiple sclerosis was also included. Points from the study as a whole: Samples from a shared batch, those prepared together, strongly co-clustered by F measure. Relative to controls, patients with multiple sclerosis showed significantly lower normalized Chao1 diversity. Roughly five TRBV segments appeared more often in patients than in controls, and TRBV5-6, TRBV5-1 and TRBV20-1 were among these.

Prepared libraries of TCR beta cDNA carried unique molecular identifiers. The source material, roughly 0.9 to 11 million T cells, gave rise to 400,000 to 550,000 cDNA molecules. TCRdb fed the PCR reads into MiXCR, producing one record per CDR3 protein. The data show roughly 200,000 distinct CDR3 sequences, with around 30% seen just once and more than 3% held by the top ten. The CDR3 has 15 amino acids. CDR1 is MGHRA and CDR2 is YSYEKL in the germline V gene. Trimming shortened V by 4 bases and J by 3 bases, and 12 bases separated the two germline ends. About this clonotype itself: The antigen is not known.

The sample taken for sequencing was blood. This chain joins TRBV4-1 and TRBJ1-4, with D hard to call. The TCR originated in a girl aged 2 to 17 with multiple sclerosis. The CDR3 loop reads CASSPDPGSNEKLFF. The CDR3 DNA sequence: TGCGCCAGCAGCCCTGATCCGGGCTCTAATGAAAAACTGTTTTTT.